A single sample gave rise to the 8 T cell receptor beta chains below, sequenced in a study of T cell repertoires in cytomegalovirus infection. TCRdb independently ran MiXCR on the reads; one entry per CDR3 protein. The sample lists fewer than 350,000 distinct CDR3 sequences; 17% were seen once. The sequenced sample consisted of PBMCs. These receptors were obtained from a human donor in good health (CMV status not recorded). Some clones in this sample may be carry-over from other donors' samples.

The chain has TRBV5-1 and TRBJ2-1; D unclear. This CDR3 has 16 amino acids. The V end was cut by 0 bases, the J end by 8 bases, with 18 bases between. Germline V gene lookup returns CDR1 SGHRS and CDR2 YFSETQ. The CDR3 DNA reads TGCGCCAGCAGCTTGGGGGTGAGACTGAAGGGCGATGAGCAGTTCTTC. Amino acid sequence: CASSLGVRLKGDEQFF.

The rearrangement joins TRBV5-6 to TRBJ1-5; D call uncertain. V was trimmed by 3 bases and J by 5 bases, leaving 15 bases between them. The CDR3 covers 15 residues. CDR1 is SGHDT and CDR2 is YYEEEE in the germline V gene. CDR3 region: CASSSGFGPDQPQHF. The CDR3 DNA reads as TGTGCCAGCAGCTCCGGATTCGGGCCCGATCAGCCCCAGCATTTT.

This clonotype was counted at least ten times. The chain uses TRBV7-9 and TRBJ1-1; D not certain. The CDR3 has 14 amino acids. The germline CDR1 and CDR2 sequences are SEHNR and FQNEAQ (reference sequence). The V end lost 2 bases, the J end lost 1 base, and 8 bases lay between the germline ends. CDR3 DNA sequence: TGTGCCAGCAGCTTAATTGGCCGGAACACTGAAGCTTTCTTT. It specifies CASSLIGRNTEAFF. Full variable domain (missing parts from reference TRBV7-9 and TRBJ1-1): DTGVSQNPRHKITKRGQNVTFRCDPISEHNRLYWYRQTLGQGPEFLTYFQNEAQLEKSRLLSDRFSAERPKGSFSTLEIQRTEQGDSAMYLCASSLIGRNTEAFFGQGTRLTVV.

The table lists this clonotype with a few counts. The J gene is TRBJ2-1, the V gene TRBV12-3 or TRBV12-4; 10 bases align to TRBD2. The CDR3 length is 14 residues. The V gene end was trimmed by 7 bases and the J gene end by 9 bases; junction bases not matched to a gene: 9. The CDR3 DNA sequence: TGTGCCAGCACCGTAGGGACTAGCGAGGGTGAGCAGTTCTTC. It translates to CASTVGTSEGEQFF.

The V call is TRBV10-3, the J call TRBJ1-1, with 7 nucleotides matching TRBD1. The germline V gene encodes CDR1 ENHRY and CDR2 SYGVKD. Trimming at V came to 6 bases and at J to 1 base, leaving 5 bases not matched to a gene. The CDR3 covers 14 residues. CDR3 sequence (DNA): TGTGCCATCAGGCCCGGGACAGAGAACACTGAAGCTTTCTTT. Its translation: CAIRPGTENTEAFF.

The rearrangement joins TRBV5-1 to TRBJ2-7; D call uncertain. Germline CDR1 reads SGHRS; CDR2 reads YFSETQ. Trimming left V 0 bases short and J 3 bases short, with 13 bases between. CDR3 length equals 15 residues. The CDR3, as DNA: TGCGCCAGCAGCTTGGTATCTGGTCTCGGCTACGAGCAGTACTTC. Translation gives CASSLVSGLGYEQYF.

This clonotype was detected ten times or more. This rearrangement joins TRBV4-2 to TRBJ1-2; no clear D. V lost 4 bases and J 5 bases, leaving 8 bases between the germline ends. From germline, CDR1 is LGHNA and CDR2 YNFKEQ. This CDR3 is 12 amino acids long. CDR3 in amino acids: CASSPETYGYTF. The CDR3 DNA follows: TGTGCCAGCAGCCCGGAGACGTATGGCTACACCTTC.

This clonotype was recorded at least ten times. This chain joins TRBV28 and TRBJ2-2; 9 bases fit TRBD1. There are 15 residues in the CDR3. J lost 4 bases, V lost 3 bases, and 3 bases had no gene match. In germline, CDR1 is MDHEN, CDR2 SYDVKM. The CDR3, as DNA: TGTGCCAGCAGTTTTGGGACAGGGACCACCGGGGAGCTGTTTTTT. Translated: CASSFGTGTTGELFF.